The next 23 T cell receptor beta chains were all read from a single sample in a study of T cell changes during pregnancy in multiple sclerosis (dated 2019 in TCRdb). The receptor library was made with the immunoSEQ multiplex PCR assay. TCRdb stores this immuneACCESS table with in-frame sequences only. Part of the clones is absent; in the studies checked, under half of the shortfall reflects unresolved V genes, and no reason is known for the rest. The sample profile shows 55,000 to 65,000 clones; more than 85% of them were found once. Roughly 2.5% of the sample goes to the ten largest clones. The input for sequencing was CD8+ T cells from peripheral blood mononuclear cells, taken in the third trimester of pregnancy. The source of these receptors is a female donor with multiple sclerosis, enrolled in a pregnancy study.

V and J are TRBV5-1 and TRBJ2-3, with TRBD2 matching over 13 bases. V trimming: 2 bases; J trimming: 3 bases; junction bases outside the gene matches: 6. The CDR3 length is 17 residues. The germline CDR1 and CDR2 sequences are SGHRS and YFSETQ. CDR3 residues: CASSLLGLAGETDTQYF. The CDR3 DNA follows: TGCGCCAGCAGCTTACTAGGACTAGCGGGAGAAACAGATACGCAGTATTTT.

This CDR3 reads CASSEWGAAGLYF. CDR3 nucleotide sequence: TGTGCCAGCAGTGAATGGGGCGCAGCCGGGCTGTACTTC. The gene calls are TRBV2 and TRBJ2-7; weak D call: TRBD1 (5 bases). Trimming took 2 bases from V and 12 from J, leaving 17 bases between them. Germline CDR1 reads SNHLY; CDR2 reads FYNNEI. The CDR3 loop spans 13 amino acids.

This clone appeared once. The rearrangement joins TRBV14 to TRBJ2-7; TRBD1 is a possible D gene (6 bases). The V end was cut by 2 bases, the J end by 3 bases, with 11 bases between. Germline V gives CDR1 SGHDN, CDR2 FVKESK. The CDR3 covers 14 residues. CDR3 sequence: CASSQSGAGYEQYF. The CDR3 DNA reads TGTGCCAGCAGCCAATCAGGGGCGGGCTACGAGCAGTACTTC.

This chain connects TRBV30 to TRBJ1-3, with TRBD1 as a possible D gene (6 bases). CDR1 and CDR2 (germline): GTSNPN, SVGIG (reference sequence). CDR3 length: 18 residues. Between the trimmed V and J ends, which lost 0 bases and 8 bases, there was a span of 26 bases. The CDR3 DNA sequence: TGTGCCTGGAGTGTACCCAGAAAGATTGGGGGCCTGGAAGACACCATATATTTT. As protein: CAWSVPRKIGGLEDTIYF.

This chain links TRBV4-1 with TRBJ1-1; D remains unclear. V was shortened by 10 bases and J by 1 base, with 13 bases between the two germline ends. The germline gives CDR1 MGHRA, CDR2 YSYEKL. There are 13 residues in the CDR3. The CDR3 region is CAIKARGNTEAFF. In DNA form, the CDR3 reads TGCGCCATCAAGGCCCGGGGGAACACTGAAGCTTTCTTT.

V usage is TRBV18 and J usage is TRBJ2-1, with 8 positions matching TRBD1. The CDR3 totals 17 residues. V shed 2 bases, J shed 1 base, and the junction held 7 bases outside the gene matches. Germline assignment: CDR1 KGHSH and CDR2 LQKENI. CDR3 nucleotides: TGTGCCAGCTCACCAATACAGGGGGTGAGGTCCTACAATGAGCAGTTCTTC. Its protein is CASSPIQGVRSYNEQFF.

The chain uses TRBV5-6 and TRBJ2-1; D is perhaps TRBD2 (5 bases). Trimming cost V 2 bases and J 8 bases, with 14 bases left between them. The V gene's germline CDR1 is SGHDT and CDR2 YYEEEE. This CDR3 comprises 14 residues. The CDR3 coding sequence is TGTGCCAGCAGCTTCGCTCCTAGCTTCTATGAGCAGTTCTTC. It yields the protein CASSFAPSFYEQFF.

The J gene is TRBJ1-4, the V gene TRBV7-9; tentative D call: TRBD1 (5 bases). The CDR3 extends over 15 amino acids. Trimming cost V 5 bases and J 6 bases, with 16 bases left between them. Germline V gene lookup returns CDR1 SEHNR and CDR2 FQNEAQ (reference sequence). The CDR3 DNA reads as TGTGCCAGCAGCGCCCCCAGGGTCCGTGATGAAAAACTGTTTTTT. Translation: CASSAPRVRDEKLFF.

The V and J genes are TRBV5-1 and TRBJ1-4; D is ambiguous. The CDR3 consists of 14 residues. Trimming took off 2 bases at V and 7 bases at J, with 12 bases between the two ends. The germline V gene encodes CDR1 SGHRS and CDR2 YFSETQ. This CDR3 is CASSLGRGREKLFF. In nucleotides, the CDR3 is TGCGCCAGCAGCTTAGGTCGGGGTCGTGAAAAACTGTTTTTT. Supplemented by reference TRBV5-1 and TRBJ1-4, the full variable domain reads KAGVTQTPRYLIKTRGQQVTLSCSPISGHRSVSWYQQTPGQGLQFLFEYFSETQRNKGNFPGRFSGRQFSNSRSEMNVSTLELGDSALYLCASSLGRGREKLFFGSGTQLSVL.

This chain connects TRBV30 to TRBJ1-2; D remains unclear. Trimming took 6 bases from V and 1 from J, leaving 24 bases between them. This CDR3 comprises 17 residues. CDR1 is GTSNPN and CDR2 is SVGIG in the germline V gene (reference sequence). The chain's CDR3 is CACIKPPTPALNYGYTF. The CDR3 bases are TGTGCCTGCATTAAACCCCCGACACCGGCCCTTAACTATGGCTACACCTTC.

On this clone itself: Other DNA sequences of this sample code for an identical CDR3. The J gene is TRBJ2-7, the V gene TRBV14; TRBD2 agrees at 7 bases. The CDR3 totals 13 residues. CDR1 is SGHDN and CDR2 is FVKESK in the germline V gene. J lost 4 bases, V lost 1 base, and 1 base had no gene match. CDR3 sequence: CASSQASGYEQYF. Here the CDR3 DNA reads TGTGCCAGCAGCCAAGCTAGCGGTTACGAGCAGTACTTC.

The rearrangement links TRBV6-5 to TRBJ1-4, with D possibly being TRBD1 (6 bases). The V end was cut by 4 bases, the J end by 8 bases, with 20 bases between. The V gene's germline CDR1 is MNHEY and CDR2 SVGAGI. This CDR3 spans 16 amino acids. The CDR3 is CASSSRDTRLREKLFF. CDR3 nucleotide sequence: TGTGCCAGCAGTTCCCGGGACACCCGGTTAAGGGAAAAACTGTTTTTT.

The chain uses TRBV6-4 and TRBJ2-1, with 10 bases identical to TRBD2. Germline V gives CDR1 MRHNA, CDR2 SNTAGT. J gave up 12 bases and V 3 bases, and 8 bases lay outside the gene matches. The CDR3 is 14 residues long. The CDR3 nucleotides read TGTGCCAGCAGTGAAACGCTAGCGGGAGTGGGGCAGTTCTTC. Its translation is CASSETLAGVGQFF.

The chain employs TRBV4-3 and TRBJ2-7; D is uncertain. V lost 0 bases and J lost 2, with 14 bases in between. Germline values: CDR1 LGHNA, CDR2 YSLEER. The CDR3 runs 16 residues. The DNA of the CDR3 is TGCGCCAGCAGCCAAGAAGGCAGGCCCCAACCCTACGAGCAGTACTTC. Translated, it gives CASSQEGRPQPYEQYF.

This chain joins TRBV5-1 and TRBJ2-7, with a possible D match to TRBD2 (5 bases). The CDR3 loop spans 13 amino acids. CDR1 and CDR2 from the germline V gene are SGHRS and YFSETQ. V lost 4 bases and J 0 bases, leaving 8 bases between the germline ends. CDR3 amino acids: CASSRGSSYEQYF. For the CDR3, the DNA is TGCGCCAGCAGCCGAGGGAGCTCCTACGAGCAGTACTTC.

Here the CDR3 reads CASSRAGDGYNEQFF. The CDR3 DNA reads as TGTGCCAGCAGTAGAGCGGGGGATGGCTACAATGAGCAGTTCTTC. The V and J genes are TRBV6-1 and TRBJ2-1; 8 bases agree with TRBD2. Losses at the gene ends were 5 bases for V and 3 bases for J; bases not matched to a gene: 6. CDR1 MNHNS and CDR2 SASEGT come from the germline V gene. CDR3 length equals 15 residues.

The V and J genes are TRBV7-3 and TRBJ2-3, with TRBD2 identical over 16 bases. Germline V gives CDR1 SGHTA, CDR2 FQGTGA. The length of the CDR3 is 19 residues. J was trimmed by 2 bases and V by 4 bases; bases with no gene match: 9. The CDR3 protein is CASSSTSGLAGGVTDTQYF. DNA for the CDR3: TGTGCCAGCAGCTCAACCTCGGGACTAGCGGGAGGGGTCACAGATACGCAGTATTTT.

Here the CDR3 reads CASSFAGGGLYEQYF. The CDR3 coding sequence is TGTGCCAGCAGCTTCGCCGGGGGGGGGCTCTACGAGCAGTACTTC. The gene calls are TRBV11-2 and TRBJ2-7; 8 nucleotides align to TRBD2. Germline CDR1 and CDR2: SGHAT and FQNNGV. The CDR3 has 15 residues. V lost 3 bases and J lost 3; bases outside the gene matches: 7.

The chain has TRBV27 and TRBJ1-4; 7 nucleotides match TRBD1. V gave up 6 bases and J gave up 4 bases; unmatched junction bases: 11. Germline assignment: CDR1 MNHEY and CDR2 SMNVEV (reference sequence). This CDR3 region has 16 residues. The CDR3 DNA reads TGTGCCAGCAGGACCGACGGGACAGCTCTTAATGAAAAACTGTTTTTT. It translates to CASRTDGTALNEKLFF.

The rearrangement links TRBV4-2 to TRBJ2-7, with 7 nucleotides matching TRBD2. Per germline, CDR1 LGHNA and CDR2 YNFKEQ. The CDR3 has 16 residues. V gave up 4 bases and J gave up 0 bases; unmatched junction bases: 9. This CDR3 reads CASSPGWGGPSYEQYF. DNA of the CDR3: TGTGCCAGCAGCCCCGGTTGGGGGGGTCCCTCCTACGAGCAGTACTTC.

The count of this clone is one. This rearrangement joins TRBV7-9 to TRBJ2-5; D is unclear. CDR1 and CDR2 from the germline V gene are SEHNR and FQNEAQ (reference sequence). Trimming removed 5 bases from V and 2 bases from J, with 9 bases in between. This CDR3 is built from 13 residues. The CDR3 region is CASSPSPQETQYF. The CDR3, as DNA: TGTGCCAGCAGCCCCAGTCCTCAAGAGACCCAGTACTTC.

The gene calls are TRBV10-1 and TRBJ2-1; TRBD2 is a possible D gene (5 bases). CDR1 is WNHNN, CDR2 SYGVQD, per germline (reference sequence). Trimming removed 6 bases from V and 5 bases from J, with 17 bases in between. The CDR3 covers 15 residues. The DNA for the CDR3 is TGCGCCAGCAGCCCGACGGGGTTCCTCCACAATGAGCAGTTCTTC. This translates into CASSPTGFLHNEQFF.

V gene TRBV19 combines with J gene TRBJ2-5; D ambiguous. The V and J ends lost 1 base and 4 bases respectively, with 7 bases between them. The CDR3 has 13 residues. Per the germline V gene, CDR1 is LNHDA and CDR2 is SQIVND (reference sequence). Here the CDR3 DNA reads TGTGCCAGTAGTATAGTCCCCCTAGAGACCCAGTACTTC. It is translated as CASSIVPLETQYF.